The entry below describes one T cell receptor (beta chain). This sample stems from a study of blood T cell repertoires in COVID-19. Within the 2 weeks before study entry, each person in the exposed group met a COVID-19 case. From germline, CDR1 is MNHEY and CDR2 SMNVEV (reference sequence). With 0 bases removed from V and 5 bases from J, the gap between germline ends came to 10 bases. The CDR3 runs to 14 residues. TCRdb's table, derived via immunoSEQ multiplex PCR, lists solely in-frame clones and lacks some. The sample lists about 280,000 clones; 82% were seen once. The source material was PBMCs or T cells enriched from blood (not recorded which). This chain uses TRBV27 with TRBJ1-1; weak D call: TRBD1 (5 bases). This TCR came from a man aged 40-49 years who had been exposed to COVID-19. The CDR3 DNA reads as TGTGCCAGCAGTTTATCACCAGGGCGGACTGAAGCTTTCTTT. This gives the protein CASSLSPGRTEAFF.